These T cell receptor beta chains were read from a single sample in a study of blood T cells in healthy people across ages. TCRdb analysed the 5' RACE reads with MiXCR anew, one entry per CDR3 protein. The table has about 900,000 distinct CDR3 sequences, roughly 43% seen once. The specimen sequenced was blood. The receptor source for this set is a man under 40 in good health. CDR3s include the opening cysteine and the closing phenylalanine or tryptophan. D genes are given only for firm matches. Size tells how often a clone was seen (once, few, many) or the class of an expanded clone, and some rows leave it out.

few,NA,TRBJ1-6,TRBV5-1,CASQEAGYTSPLHF,TGCGCCAGCCAAGAAGCAGGGTATACTTCACCCCTCCACTTT
few,NA,TRBJ1-2,TRBV29-1,CSVPLGANYGYTF,TGCAGCGTTCCCCTCGGAGCCAACTATGGCTACACCTTC
few,TRBD1,TRBJ2-3,TRBV5-1,CASSEQGNWAHSSTDTQYF,TGCGCCAGCAGCGAACAGGGGAATTGGGCTCATTCTAGCACAGATACGCAGTATTTT
NA,NA,TRBJ2-7,TRBV27,CASSLRIYYEQYF,TGTGCCAGCAGTTTAAGGATATACTACGAGCAGTACTTC
NA,NA,TRBJ1-6,TRBV3-1,CASQGSADYNSPLHF,TGTGCCAGCCAAGGCAGCGCAGATTATAATTCACCCCTCCACTTT
NA,TRBD2,TRBJ2-3,TRBV20-1,CSANKRGGADTQYF,TGCAGTGCAAACAAGCGGGGGGGAGCAGATACGCAGTATTTT
NA,NA,TRBJ1-2,TRBV9,CASSVAGAGTGYTF,TGTGCCAGCAGCGTAGCGGGGGCAGGGACAGGCTACACCTTC
NA,NA,TRBJ1-2,TRBV30,CAWSPAGRADGYTF,TGTGCCTGGAGTCCCGCCGGCAGGGCGGATGGCTACACCTTC
few,NA,TRBJ2-7,TRBV9,CASSPIGSPSYEQYF,TGTGCCAGCAGCCCTATTGGTTCCCCGTCCTACGAGCAGTACTTC
NA,NA,TRBJ2-1,TRBV15,CATSRARFQETQFF,TGTGCCACCAGCAGAGCTAGATTCCAAGAGACCCAGTTCTTC
NA,TRBD2,TRBJ2-3,TRBV12-3/TRBV12-4,CASRAVGGTSTDTQYF,TGTGCCAGCCGCGCGGTGGGGGGGACTAGCACAGATACGCAGTATTTT
NA,NA,TRBJ2-7,TRBV20-1,CSTTGRTYEQYF,TGCAGCACGACAGGCCGAACCTACGAGCAGTACTTC
few,NA,TRBJ1-2,TRBV20-1,CSAPLRGATPNYGYTF,TGCAGTGCTCCTCTCCGGGGGGCCACCCCTAACTATGGCTACACCTTC
NA,NA,TRBJ2-4,TRBV4-1,CASSQEPQQAKNIQYF,TGCGCCAGCAGCCAAGAGCCCCAACAAGCCAAAAACATTCAGTACTTC
NA,TRBD1,TRBJ2-5,TRBV7-2,CASSSRTGSETQYF,TGTGCCAGCAGCTCCAGGACAGGGTCAGAGACCCAGTACTTC
NA,TRBD1,TRBJ2-3,TRBV10-3,CAIRTLQGDTQYF,TGTGCCATCAGAACACTACAGGGGGATACGCAGTATTTT
NA,NA,TRBJ1-4,TRBV20-1,CSADMSAGLGEKLFF,TGCAGTGCCGACATGAGCGCCGGGCTTGGAGAAAAACTGTTTTTT
NA,TRBD2,TRBJ2-5,TRBV4-2,CASSQDRRGGETQYF,TGTGCCAGCAGCCAAGATCGTCGGGGGGGAGAGACCCAGTACTTC
NA,NA,TRBJ2-3,TRBV7-2,CASSLNTAGTDTQYF,TGTGCCAGCAGCTTAAATACTGCTGGCACAGATACGCAGTATTTT
NA,TRBD1,TRBJ2-7,TRBV6-5,CASSPGQAVEQYF,TGTGCCAGCAGTCCTGGACAGGCCGTCGAGCAGTACTTC
NA,TRBD2,TRBJ2-2,TRBV15,CATSRDQIAGANTGELFF,TGTGCCACCAGCAGAGACCAGATAGCGGGCGCGAACACCGGGGAGCTGTTTTTT